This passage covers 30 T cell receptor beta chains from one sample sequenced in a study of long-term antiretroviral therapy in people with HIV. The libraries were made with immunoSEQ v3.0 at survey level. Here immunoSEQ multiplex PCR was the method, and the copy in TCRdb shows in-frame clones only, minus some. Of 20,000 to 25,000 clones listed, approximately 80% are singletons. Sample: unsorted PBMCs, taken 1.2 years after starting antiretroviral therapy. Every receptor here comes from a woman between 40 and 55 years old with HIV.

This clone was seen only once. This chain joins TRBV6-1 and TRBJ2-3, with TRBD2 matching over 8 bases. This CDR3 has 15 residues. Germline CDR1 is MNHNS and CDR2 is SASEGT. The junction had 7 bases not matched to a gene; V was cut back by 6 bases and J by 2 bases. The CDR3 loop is CASRSVAGPTDTQYF. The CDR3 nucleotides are TGTGCCAGCAGATCCGTAGCGGGGCCCACAGATACGCAGTATTTT.

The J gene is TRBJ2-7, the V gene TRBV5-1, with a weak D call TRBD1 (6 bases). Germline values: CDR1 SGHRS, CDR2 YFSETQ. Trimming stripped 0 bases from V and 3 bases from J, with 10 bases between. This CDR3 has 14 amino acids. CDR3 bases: TGCGCCAGCAGCTTGGGACAGGTGGGCTACGAGCAGTACTTC. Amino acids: CASSLGQVGYEQYF.

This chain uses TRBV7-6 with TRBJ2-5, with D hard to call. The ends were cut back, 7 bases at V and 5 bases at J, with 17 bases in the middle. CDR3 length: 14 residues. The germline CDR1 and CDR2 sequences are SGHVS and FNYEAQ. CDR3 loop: CASNPSWVEETQYF. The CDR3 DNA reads TGTGCCAGCAACCCCTCCTGGGTGGAGGAGACCCAGTACTTC.

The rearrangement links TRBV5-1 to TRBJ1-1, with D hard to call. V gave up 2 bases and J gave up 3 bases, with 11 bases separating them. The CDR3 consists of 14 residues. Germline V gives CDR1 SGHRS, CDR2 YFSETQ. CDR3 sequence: CASSFVGSDTEAFF. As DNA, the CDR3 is TGCGCCAGCAGCTTCGTCGGGAGCGACACTGAAGCTTTCTTT.

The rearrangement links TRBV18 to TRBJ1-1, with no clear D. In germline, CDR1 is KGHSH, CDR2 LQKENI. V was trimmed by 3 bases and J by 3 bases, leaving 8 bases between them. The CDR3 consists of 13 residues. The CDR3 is CASSPIGDTEAFF. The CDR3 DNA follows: TGTGCCAGCTCACCCATCGGTGACACTGAAGCTTTCTTT.

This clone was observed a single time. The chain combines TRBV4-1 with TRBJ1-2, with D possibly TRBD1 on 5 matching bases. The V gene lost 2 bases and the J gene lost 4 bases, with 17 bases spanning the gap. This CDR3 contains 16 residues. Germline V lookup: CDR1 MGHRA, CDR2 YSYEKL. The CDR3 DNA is TGCGCCAGCAGCCAACCCCGAGAGCGGGGGGGCTATGGCTACACCTTC. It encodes CASSQPRERGGYGYTF.

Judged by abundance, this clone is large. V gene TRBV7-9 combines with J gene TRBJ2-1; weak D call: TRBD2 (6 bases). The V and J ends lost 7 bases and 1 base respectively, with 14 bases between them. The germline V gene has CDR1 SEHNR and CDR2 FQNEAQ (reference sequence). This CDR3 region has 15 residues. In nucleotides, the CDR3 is TGTGCCAGCAACACGGGGGATGTGTCCTACAATGAGCAGTTCTTC. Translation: CASNTGDVSYNEQFF.

The CDR3 region is CASRAGTGSTDTQYF. The CDR3 DNA is TGTGCCAGCAGAGCCGGGACAGGGAGCACAGATACGCAGTATTTT. V is TRBV2 and J is TRBJ2-3, with 9 bases that match TRBD1. This CDR3 is built from 15 residues. V lost 6 bases, J lost 0 bases, and 4 bases stayed unmatched. Germline V gene lookup returns CDR1 SNHLY and CDR2 FYNNEI.

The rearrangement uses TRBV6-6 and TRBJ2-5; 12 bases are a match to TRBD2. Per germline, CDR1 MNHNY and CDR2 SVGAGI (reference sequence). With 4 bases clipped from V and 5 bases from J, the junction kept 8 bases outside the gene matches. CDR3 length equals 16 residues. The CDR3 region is CASSLTSGRWRETQYF. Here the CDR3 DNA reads TGTGCCAGCAGTTTGACTAGCGGGAGATGGCGGGAGACCCAGTACTTC.

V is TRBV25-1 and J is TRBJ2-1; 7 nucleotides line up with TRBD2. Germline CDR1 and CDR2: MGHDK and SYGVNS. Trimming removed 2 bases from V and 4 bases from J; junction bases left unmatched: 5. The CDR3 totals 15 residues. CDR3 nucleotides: TGTGCCAGCAGTGAACTAGCGGCGGGATACAATGAGCAGTTCTTC. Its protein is CASSELAAGYNEQFF. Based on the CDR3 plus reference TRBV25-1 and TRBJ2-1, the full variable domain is EADIYQTPRYLVIGTGKKITLECSQTMGHDKMYWYQQDPGMELHLIHYSYGVNSTEKGDLSSESTVSRIRTEHFPLTLESARPSHTSQYLCASSELAAGYNEQFFGPGTRLTVL.

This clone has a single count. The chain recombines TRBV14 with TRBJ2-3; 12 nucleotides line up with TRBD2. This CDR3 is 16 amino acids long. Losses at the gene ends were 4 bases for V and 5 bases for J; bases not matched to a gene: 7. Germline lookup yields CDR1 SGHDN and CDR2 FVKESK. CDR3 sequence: CASSPPSGRGLDTQYF. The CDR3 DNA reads TGTGCCAGCAGCCCACCTAGCGGGAGGGGGCTAGATACGCAGTATTTT.

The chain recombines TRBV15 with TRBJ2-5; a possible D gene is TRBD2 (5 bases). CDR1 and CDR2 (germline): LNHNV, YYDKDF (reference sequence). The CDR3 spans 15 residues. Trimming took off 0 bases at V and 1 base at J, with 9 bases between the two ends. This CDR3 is CATSRDRLAQETQYF. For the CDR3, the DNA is TGTGCCACCAGCAGAGATAGGCTAGCCCAAGAGACCCAGTACTTC.

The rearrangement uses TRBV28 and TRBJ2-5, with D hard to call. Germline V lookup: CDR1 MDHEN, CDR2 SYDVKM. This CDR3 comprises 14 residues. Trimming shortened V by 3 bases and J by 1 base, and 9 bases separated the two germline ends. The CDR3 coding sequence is TGTGCCAGCAGTTTCGAGTTTACCCAAGAGACCCAGTACTTC. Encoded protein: CASSFEFTQETQYF.

The CDR3 here is CASSVSLIEYGGNTIYF. Written as DNA, the CDR3 is TGCGCCAGCAGCGTATCCCTCATAGAGTATGGAGGAAACACCATATATTTT. This rearrangement joins TRBV5-1 to TRBJ1-3; no firm D call. CDR3 length: 17 amino acids. V was pared by 4 bases and J by 4 bases, with 21 bases between. CDR1 and CDR2 (germline): SGHRS, YFSETQ.

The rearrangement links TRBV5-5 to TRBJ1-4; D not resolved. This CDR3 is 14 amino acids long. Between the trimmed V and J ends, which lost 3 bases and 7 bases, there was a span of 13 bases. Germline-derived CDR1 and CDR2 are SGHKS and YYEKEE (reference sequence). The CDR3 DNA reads TGTGCCAGCAGCTCCATCGAGTTGGGTGAAAAACTGTTTTTT. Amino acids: CASSSIELGEKLFF.

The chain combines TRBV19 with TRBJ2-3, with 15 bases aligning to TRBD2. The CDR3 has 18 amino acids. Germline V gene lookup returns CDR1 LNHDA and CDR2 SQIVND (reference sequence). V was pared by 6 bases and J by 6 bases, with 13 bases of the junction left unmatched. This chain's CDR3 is CASRLVSGLAGGPDTQYF. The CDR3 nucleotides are TGTGCCAGTAGATTGGTTTCCGGACTAGCGGGAGGGCCGGATACGCAGTATTTT.

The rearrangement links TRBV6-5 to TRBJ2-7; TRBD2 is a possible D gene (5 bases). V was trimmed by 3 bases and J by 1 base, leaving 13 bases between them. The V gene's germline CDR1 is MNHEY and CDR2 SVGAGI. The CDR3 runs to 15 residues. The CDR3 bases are TGTGCCAGCAGTTATCCGGGAATGGGGTCCTACGAGCAGTACTTC. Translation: CASSYPGMGSYEQYF.

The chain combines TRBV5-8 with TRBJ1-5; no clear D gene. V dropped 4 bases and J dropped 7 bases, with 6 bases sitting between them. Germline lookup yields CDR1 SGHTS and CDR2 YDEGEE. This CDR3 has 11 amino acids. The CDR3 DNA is TGTGCCAGCAGCGGGAGGCAGCCCCAGCATTTT. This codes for CASSGRQPQHF. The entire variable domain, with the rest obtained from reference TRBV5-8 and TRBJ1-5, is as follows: EAGVTQSPTHLIKTRGQQATLRCSPISGHTSVYWYQQALGLGLQFLLWYDEGEERNRGNFPPRFSGRQFPNYSSELNVNALELEDSALYLCASSGRQPQHFGDGTRLSIL.

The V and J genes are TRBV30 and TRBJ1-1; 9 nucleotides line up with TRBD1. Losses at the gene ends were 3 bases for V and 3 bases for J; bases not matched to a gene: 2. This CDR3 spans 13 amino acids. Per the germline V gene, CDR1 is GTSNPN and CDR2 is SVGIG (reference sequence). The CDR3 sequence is CAWRGQGYTEAFF. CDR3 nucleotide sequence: TGTGCCTGGAGGGGACAGGGATACACTGAAGCTTTCTTT.

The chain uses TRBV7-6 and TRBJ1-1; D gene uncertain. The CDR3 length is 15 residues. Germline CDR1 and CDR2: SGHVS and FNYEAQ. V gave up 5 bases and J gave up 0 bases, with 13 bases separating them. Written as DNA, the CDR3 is TGTGCCAGCAGCCAGGTTGGGGTGCTGAACACTGAAGCTTTCTTT. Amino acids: CASSQVGVLNTEAFF.

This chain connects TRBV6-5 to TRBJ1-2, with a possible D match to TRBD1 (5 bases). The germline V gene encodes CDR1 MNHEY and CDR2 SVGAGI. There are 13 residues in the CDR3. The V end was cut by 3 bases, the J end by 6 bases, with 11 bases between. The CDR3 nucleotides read TGTGCCAGCAGTTATTTCAGGGCGGATGGCTACACCTTC. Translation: CASSYFRADGYTF.

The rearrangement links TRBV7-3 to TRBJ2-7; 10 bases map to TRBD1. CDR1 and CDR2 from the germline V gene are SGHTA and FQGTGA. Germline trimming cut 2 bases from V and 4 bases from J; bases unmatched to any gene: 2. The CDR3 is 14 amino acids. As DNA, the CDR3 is TGTGCCAGCAGCTTAGCGGGACAGGGGTACGAGCAGTACTTC. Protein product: CASSLAGQGYEQYF.

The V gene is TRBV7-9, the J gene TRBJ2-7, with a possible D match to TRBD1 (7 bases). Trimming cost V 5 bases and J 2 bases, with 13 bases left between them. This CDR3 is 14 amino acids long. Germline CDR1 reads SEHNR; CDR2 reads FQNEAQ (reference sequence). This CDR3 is CASSPGDRPYEQYF. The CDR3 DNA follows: TGTGCCAGCAGCCCGGGGGACAGACCCTACGAGCAGTACTTC. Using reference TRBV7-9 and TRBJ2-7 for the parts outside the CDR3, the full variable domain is DTGVSQNPRHKITKRGQNVTFRCDPISEHNRLYWYRQTLGQGPEFLTYFQNEAQLEKSRLLSDRFSAERPKGSFSTLEIQRTEQGDSAMYLCASSPGDRPYEQYFGPGTRLTVT.

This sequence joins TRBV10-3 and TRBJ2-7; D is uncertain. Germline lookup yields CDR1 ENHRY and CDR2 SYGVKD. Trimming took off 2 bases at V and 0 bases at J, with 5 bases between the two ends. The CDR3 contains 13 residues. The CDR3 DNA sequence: TGTGCCATCAGTGAGGGTCACTCCTACGAGCAGTACTTC. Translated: CAISEGHSYEQYF.

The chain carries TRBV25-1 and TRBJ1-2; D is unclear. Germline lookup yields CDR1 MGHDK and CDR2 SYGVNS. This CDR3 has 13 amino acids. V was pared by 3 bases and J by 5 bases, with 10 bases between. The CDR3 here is CASSDTRYYGYTF. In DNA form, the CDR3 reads TGTGCCAGCAGTGATACAAGGTATTATGGCTACACCTTC.

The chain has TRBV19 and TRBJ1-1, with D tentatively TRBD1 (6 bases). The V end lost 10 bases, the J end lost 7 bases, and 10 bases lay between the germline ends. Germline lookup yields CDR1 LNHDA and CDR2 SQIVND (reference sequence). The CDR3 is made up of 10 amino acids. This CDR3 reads CATLQGEAFF. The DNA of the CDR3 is TGTGCCACCCTACAGGGTGAAGCTTTCTTT.

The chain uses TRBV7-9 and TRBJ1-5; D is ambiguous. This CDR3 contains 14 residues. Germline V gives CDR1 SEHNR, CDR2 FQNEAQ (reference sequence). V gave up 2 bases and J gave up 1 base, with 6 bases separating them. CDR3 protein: CASSLSMSNQPQHF. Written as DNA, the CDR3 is TGTGCCAGCAGCTTATCCATGAGCAATCAGCCCCAGCATTTT.

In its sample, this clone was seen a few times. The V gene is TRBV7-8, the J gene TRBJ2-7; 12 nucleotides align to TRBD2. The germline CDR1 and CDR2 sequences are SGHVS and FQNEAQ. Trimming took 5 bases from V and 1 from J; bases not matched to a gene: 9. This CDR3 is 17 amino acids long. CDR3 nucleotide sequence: TGTGCCAGCAGCCCAAGACTAGCGGGAGAGTATTCCTACGAGCAGTACTTC. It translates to CASSPRLAGEYSYEQYF.

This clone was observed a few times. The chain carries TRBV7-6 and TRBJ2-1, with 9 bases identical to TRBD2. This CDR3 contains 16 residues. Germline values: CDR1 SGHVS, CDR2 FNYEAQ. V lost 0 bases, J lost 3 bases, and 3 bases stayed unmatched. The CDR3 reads CASSLAGTSFYNEQFF. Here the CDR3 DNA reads TGTGCCAGCAGCTTAGCCGGGACTAGCTTCTACAATGAGCAGTTCTTC.

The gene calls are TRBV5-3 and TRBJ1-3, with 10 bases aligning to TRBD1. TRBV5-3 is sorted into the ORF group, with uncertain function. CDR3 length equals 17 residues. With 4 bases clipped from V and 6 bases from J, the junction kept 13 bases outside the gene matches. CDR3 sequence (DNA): TGTGCCAGAAGCCTCATAACGGGACAGGGGTTGCAAAACACCATATATTTT. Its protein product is CARSLITGQGLQNTIYF.